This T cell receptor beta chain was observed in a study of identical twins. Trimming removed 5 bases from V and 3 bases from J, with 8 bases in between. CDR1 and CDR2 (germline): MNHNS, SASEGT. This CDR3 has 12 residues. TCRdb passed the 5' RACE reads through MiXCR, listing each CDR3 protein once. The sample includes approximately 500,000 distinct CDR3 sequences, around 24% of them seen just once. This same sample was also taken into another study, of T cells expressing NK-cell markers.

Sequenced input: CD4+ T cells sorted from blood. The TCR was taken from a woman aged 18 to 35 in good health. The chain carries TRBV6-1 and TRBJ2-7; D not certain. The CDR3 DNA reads TGTGCCAGCAGTTTACACGACTACGAGCAGTACTTC. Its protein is CASSLHDYEQYF.